The sequence of this T cell receptor beta chain was determined in a study of molecular identifiers for immune sequencing clone quantification. MiXCR was run by TCRdb on the PCR reads, yielding one entry per CDR3 protein. The sample records tens of thousands of distinct CDR3 sequences, approximately 24% being singletons. A word on this clonotype: The conserved phenylalanine or tryptophan is not found at the CDR3 terminus, so this likely reflects a read error. It is unclear where the CDR3 begins or ends on the DNA, so no DNA is shown, and the CDR3 is as TCRdb lists it.

With 10%, 30% or 50% of RNA, about 20,000 to 1,100,000 naive CD8 T cells were sequenced. A CD8+CD4-CCR7+CD45RA+ phenotype served as the sorting definition for naive CD8 T cells. A total of 17 residues make up the CDR3, ends included. The germline gives CDR1 SGHRS, CDR2 YFSETQ. Material for sequencing was naive CD8+ T cells from blood, with Jurkat cell RNA spiked in. As for subset: FACS-sorted CD8+CD4-CCR7+CD45RA+ naive T cells. The TCR was taken from a human donor in good health. Some libraries in this study had Jurkat cell RNA spiked in. The chain uses TRBV5-1 and TRBJ2-2; TRBD1 was called by the table and not checked on the DNA. The CDR3 spells CASSLELRDDSTGELLV.